This TCR beta chain was profiled in a study of blood T cell repertoires in COVID-19. For the study at large: From T cells, B-cell-depleted T cells, or PBMCs came the material, which was cDNA or gDNA.

Original processing notes: Reference gene primer amplification gave estimated nucleated cell counts. Clones were read by immunoSEQ multiplex PCR, and TCRdb kept only the in-frame ones, dropping some. V, J and clone size derive from that table, while D and trimming were established from the DNA sequence. The repertoire consists of more than 200,000 clones, with roughly 80% occurring once and the leading ten covering 6% to 9.5%. This CDR3 comprises 17 residues. Trimming removed 0 bases at V and 4 bases at J, with 16 bases between. Germline CDR1 reads MNHEY; CDR2 reads SMNVEV (reference sequence). The V call is TRBV27, the J call TRBJ2-4; maybe TRBD2 (6 bases). Sequencing used peripheral blood. The clonotype comes from a woman older than 75 with acute or convalescent COVID-19. The CDR3 DNA reads as TGTGCCAGCAGTTTATCTTGGCGGGGACTCGTTAAAAACATTCAGTACTTC. Amino acid sequence: CASSLSWRGLVKNIQYF.